These 30 T cell receptor beta chains came from one sample sequenced in a study of shared clonotypes between healthy human individuals. TCRdb keeps only in-frame clones here, not all; method: immunoSEQ multiplex PCR. The profile shows roughly 500,000 clones, 76% of them singletons. What was sequenced was PBMCs. The receptors originated from a woman between 40 and 50 years old in good health. Some clones in this sample may be carry-over from other donors' samples.

The chain carries TRBV15 and TRBJ2-5; TRBD2 agrees at 10 bases. The assigned J gene may be wrong: the sequence end matches TRBJ2-7 better. The CDR3 length is 16 residues. Germline V CDR1 and CDR2: LNHNV, YYDKDF (reference sequence). The CDR3 is CATSRDLTSGTYEQYF. CDR3 bases: TGTGCCACCAGCAGAGATTTAACTAGCGGGACGTACGAGCAGTACTTC.

This chain links TRBV4-3 with TRBJ1-1; D unresolved. Trimming took off 0 bases at V and 6 bases at J, with 8 bases between the two ends. Germline assignment: CDR1 LGHNA and CDR2 YSLEER. The CDR3 sequence is 13 residues long. CDR3 loop: CASSQDEAAEAFF. CDR3 nucleotides: TGCGCCAGCAGCCAAGACGAGGCCGCTGAAGCTTTCTTT.

This sequence joins TRBV19 and TRBJ2-7; D might be TRBD1 (5 bases). Per germline, CDR1 LNHDA and CDR2 SQIVND (reference sequence). Trimming stripped 3 bases from V and 2 bases from J, with 11 bases between. The CDR3 runs to 14 residues. CDR3 sequence reads: CASSIQGSPYEQYF. CDR3 bases: TGTGCCAGTAGTATTCAGGGCAGTCCCTACGAGCAGTACTTC.

This clone was seen a single time. This rearrangement joins TRBV16 to TRBJ1-1; D is uncertain. The CDR3 length is 14 residues. V was shortened by 1 base and J by 3 bases, with 9 bases between the two germline ends. Germline CDR1 KGHSY, CDR2 FQNENV. The DNA of the CDR3 is TGTGCCAGCAGCCAATTTCAGGTCGACACTGAAGCTTTCTTT. Residues: CASSQFQVDTEAFF.

The gene calls are TRBV5-1 and TRBJ2-7, with D hard to call. The CDR3 loop spans 15 amino acids. V was clipped by 4 bases and J by 2 bases, with 16 bases between them. CDR1 is SGHRS and CDR2 is YFSETQ in the germline V gene. The CDR3 region has the DNA TGCGCCAGCAGCCCCTCACCCACAGAAACCTACGAGCAGTACTTC. Residues: CASSPSPTETYEQYF.

V gene TRBV27 combines with J gene TRBJ1-1; TRBD1 agrees at 7 bases. The length of the CDR3 is 15 residues. CDR1 and CDR2 (germline): MNHEY, SMNVEV (reference sequence). V trimming: 1 base; J trimming: 4 bases; junction bases outside the gene matches: 6. The CDR3 sequence: CASSLLGGSGTEAFF. The CDR3 DNA reads TGTGCCAGCAGTTTATTAGGGGGCTCGGGCACTGAAGCTTTCTTT.

This clone occurred a few times. The rearrangement uses TRBV5-4 and TRBJ1-2, with D tentatively TRBD1 (6 bases). This CDR3 spans 13 amino acids. Germline lookup yields CDR1 SGHNT and CDR2 YYREEE (reference sequence). V lost 0 bases and J 8 bases, leaving 11 bases between the germline ends. The CDR3 bases are TGTGCCAGCAGCTTGGAGGGGGGCGGAGGCTACACCTTC. It is translated as CASSLEGGGGYTF.

This chain connects TRBV11-2 to TRBJ2-1, with 7 bases matching TRBD2. The CDR3 length is 16 residues. The ends lost 5 bases at V and 10 bases at J; junction bases unmatched: 17. Germline CDR1 reads SGHAT; CDR2 reads FQNNGV. DNA for the CDR3: TGTGCCAGCAGCAACAGAGGGCGGGAGCGCGTGGAGGAGCAGTTCTTC. Protein product: CASSNRGRERVEEQFF.

In this sample, this clone turned up a few times. The chain's CDR3 is CASRLLRSTGANVLTF. CDR3 nucleotide sequence: TGTGCCAGCAGGTTACTAAGGTCTACTGGGGCCAACGTCCTGACTTTC. The J gene is TRBJ2-6, the V gene TRBV7-2, with unresolved D. The germline V gene has CDR1 SGHTA and CDR2 FQGNSA. V was shortened by 6 bases and J by 2 bases, with 14 bases between the two germline ends. This CDR3 has 16 residues. Together with reference TRBV7-2 and TRBJ2-6, the CDR3 gives the full variable domain: GAGVSQSPSNKVTEKGKDVELRCDPISGHTALYWYRQSLGQGLEFLIYFQGNSAPDKSGLPSDRFSAERTGGSVSTLTIQRTQQEDSAVYLCASRLLRSTGANVLTFGAGSRLTVL.

The chain links TRBV18 to TRBJ2-6; perhaps TRBD1 as D (6 bases). Germline CDR1 KGHSH, CDR2 LQKENI. CDR3 size: 18 residues. V lost 2 bases and J lost 4, with 18 bases in between. The CDR3: CASSPRAGDLRGANVLTF. CDR3 DNA: TGTGCCAGCTCACCAAGGGCAGGGGATCTGCGAGGGGCCAACGTCCTGACTTTC.

This clone came up a few times. The chain employs TRBV19 and TRBJ2-7; 11 bases match TRBD2. The junction had 5 bases not matched to a gene; V was cut back by 4 bases and J by 0 bases. The CDR3 is made up of 16 amino acids. Germline CDR1 reads LNHDA; CDR2 reads SQIVND (reference sequence). The CDR3 DNA sequence: TGTGCCAGTAGTACCGGGACTAGCGGAATCTCCTACGAGCAGTACTTC. It codes for CASSTGTSGISYEQYF.

The J gene is TRBJ2-1, the V gene TRBV7-2; D may be TRBD1 (5 bases). V was shortened by 5 bases and J by 4 bases, with 12 bases between the two germline ends. Looked up from germline, CDR1 is SGHTA and CDR2 is FQGNSA. This CDR3 spans 14 amino acids. The CDR3 reads CASSPLTVYNEQFF. CDR3 in DNA: TGTGCCAGCAGCCCTTTGACAGTTTACAATGAGCAGTTCTTC.

V is TRBV7-2 and J is TRBJ2-7; the match to TRBD2 covers 11 bases. V shed 7 bases and J 4 bases; nucleotides not matched to a gene: 6. The germline V gene has CDR1 SGHTA and CDR2 FQGNSA. The CDR3 runs 14 residues. CDR3 protein: CASKSLAGEYEQYF. The CDR3 DNA follows: TGTGCCAGCAAATCACTAGCGGGAGAGTACGAGCAGTACTTC.

The chain joins TRBV4-2 to TRBJ1-1, with D unclear. The CDR3 extends over 14 amino acids. The germline V gene encodes CDR1 LGHNA and CDR2 YNFKEQ. The germline V and J ends were trimmed by 2 bases and 1 base, with 8 bases remaining between them. CDR3: CASSQRRSNTEAFF. The CDR3 bases are TGTGCCAGCAGCCAAAGGAGATCGAACACTGAAGCTTTCTTT.

V is TRBV4-3 and J is TRBJ1-6, with 7 bases matching TRBD1. The CDR3 runs to 15 residues. The germline V gene encodes CDR1 LGHNA and CDR2 YSLEER. V dropped 4 bases and J dropped 7; count of bases not matched to a gene: 7. CDR3 residues: CASSLTGHENSPLHF. DNA of the CDR3: TGCGCCAGCAGCCTGACAGGGCATGAGAATTCACCCCTCCACTTT.

The chain uses TRBV2 and TRBJ1-5; D uncertain. CDR1 and CDR2 (germline): SNHLY, FYNNEI. Trimming shortened V by 4 bases and J by 0 bases, and 10 bases separated the two germline ends. This CDR3 is 15 amino acids long. The CDR3 nucleotides read TGTGCCAGCAGTGGAGACTCGAATAGCAATCAGCCCCAGCATTTT. Residues: CASSGDSNSNQPQHF.

The chain uses TRBV14 and TRBJ1-4; the D gene is possibly TRBD1 (6 bases). From germline, CDR1 is SGHDN and CDR2 FVKESK. The CDR3 has 18 amino acids. V was clipped by 1 base and J by 8 bases, with 23 bases between them. The CDR3 region is CASSQAKAAGRGREKLFF. Written as DNA, the CDR3 is TGTGCCAGCAGCCAAGCGAAAGCCGCGGGGAGGGGGAGGGAAAAACTGTTTTTT.

J is TRBJ1-4 and V is TRBV9; no reliable D call. Germline CDR1 is SGDLS and CDR2 is YYNGEE. The CDR3 has 13 residues. V was pared by 4 bases and J by 13 bases, with 17 bases between. In nucleotides, the CDR3 is TGTGCCAGCAGCTATAGGAAAGGAGCGAGACTGTTTTTT. Translated: CASSYRKGARLFF.

This chain connects TRBV29-1 to TRBJ2-7; TRBD2 aligns across 9 bases. Germline V gene sequence: CDR1 SQVTM, CDR2 ANQGSEA. The CDR3 runs to 15 residues. V lost 6 bases and J lost 4; bases outside the gene matches: 13. CDR3 residues: CSVTGGLAGSYEQYF. The CDR3 nucleotides read TGCAGCGTGACGGGGGGGCTAGCGGGATCATACGAGCAGTACTTC.

The V call is TRBV28, the J call TRBJ1-5; D may be TRBD1 (5 bases). Germline V lookup: CDR1 MDHEN, CDR2 SYDVKM. The CDR3 length is 15 residues. V was pared by 1 base and J by 5 bases, with 12 bases between. CDR3 sequence: CASSLSGSVDQPQHF. The CDR3 DNA is TGTGCCAGCAGTTTATCAGGGTCGGTTGATCAGCCCCAGCATTTT.

In its sample, this clone was seen once. A far larger clone differs by one base, so this is likely a read error. This rearrangement joins TRBV6-6 to TRBJ2-2, with 7 bases fitting TRBD2. Germline CDR1 reads MNHNY; CDR2 reads SVGAGI (reference sequence). The CDR3 is made up of 16 amino acids. CDR3 sequence reads: CASSYRTRMNTGDLFF. The CDR3, as DNA: TGTGCCAGCAGTTATAGGACTAGAATGAACACCGGGGACCTGTTTTTT.

Notes on this clone: Other DNA sequences of this sample code for an identical CDR3. The gene calls are TRBV5-1 and TRBJ2-5; 12 bases agree with TRBD2. V lost 2 bases, J lost 2 bases, and 1 base stayed unmatched. CDR1 and CDR2 from the germline V gene are SGHRS and YFSETQ. CDR3 size: 15 residues. This CDR3 reads CASSLGLAGQETQYF. The CDR3 DNA follows: TGCGCCAGCAGCTTAGGACTAGCGGGACAAGAGACCCAGTACTTC.

V and J are TRBV10-3 and TRBJ2-7; TRBD2 matches at 7 bases. The CDR3 sequence is 14 residues long. From germline, CDR1 is ENHRY and CDR2 SYGVKD. V trimming: 3 bases; J trimming: 6 bases; junction bases outside the gene matches: 8. In DNA, the CDR3 is TGTGCCATCAGTGAAACCCGCAGCGGGATCGAGCAGTACTTC. Its translation: CAISETRSGIEQYF.

The genes are TRBV7-9 and TRBJ2-5; D might be TRBD1 (6 bases). V shed 3 bases and J shed 2 bases, with 10 bases lying between them. Looked up from germline, CDR1 is SEHNR and CDR2 is FQNEAQ (reference sequence). The CDR3 spans 14 residues. CDR3: CASSFGTPQETQYF. The CDR3 bases are TGTGCCAGCAGCTTCGGGACACCACAAGAGACCCAGTACTTC.

The chain employs TRBV28 and TRBJ2-5; D call uncertain. The DNA end is more similar to TRBJ2-7, so the J call may be wrong. The germline gives CDR1 MDHEN, CDR2 SYDVKM. This CDR3 has 10 amino acids. CDR3 protein: CASSGREQYF. As DNA, the CDR3 is TGTGCCAGCAGTGGTCGCGAGCAGTACTTC.

The chain employs TRBV2 and TRBJ1-5; TRBD1 might be the D (5 bases). V was trimmed by 2 bases and J by 8 bases, leaving 16 bases between them. Per the germline V gene, CDR1 is SNHLY and CDR2 is FYNNEI. The CDR3 spans 15 residues. In DNA form, the CDR3 reads TGTGCCAGCAGTGAACAGGGACCCGAGGGAAAGCCCCAGCATTTT. Protein: CASSEQGPEGKPQHF.

This chain links TRBV9 with TRBJ1-1; possibly TRBD1 for D (5 bases). Trimming stripped 4 bases from V and 5 bases from J, with 12 bases between. Germline V gene lookup returns CDR1 SGDLS and CDR2 YYNGEE. The CDR3 is 13 residues long. The CDR3 nucleotides are TGTGCCAGCAGCCCATCGGGGGTAACTGAAGCTTTCTTT. Translating it yields CASSPSGVTEAFF.

This clone was recorded a few times. This chain links TRBV27 with TRBJ2-7, with 8 bases fitting TRBD1. CDR3 length: 15 residues. V shed 3 bases and J 4 bases; nucleotides not matched to a gene: 8. Germline-derived CDR1 and CDR2 are MNHEY and SMNVEV (reference sequence). As DNA, the CDR3 is TGTGCCAGCAGTTTCCACGACAGGGGATTTTACGAGCAGTACTTC. Protein sequence: CASSFHDRGFYEQYF.

The rearrangement links TRBV28 to TRBJ2-7; 9 bases align to TRBD1. The CDR3 spans 15 residues. Looked up from germline, CDR1 is MDHEN and CDR2 is SYDVKM. The trim removed 6 bases at V and 3 bases at J, leaving 9 bases unmatched. The CDR3 DNA is TGTGCCAGCAGCCAGGGACAGGGTAGATTCTACGAGCAGTACTTC. This translates into CASSQGQGRFYEQYF.

The chain recombines TRBV10-3 with TRBJ1-1; D not resolved. V lost 0 bases, J lost 3 bases, and 8 bases lay in between. The CDR3 has 14 amino acids. Germline CDR1 and CDR2: ENHRY and SYGVKD. The CDR3 region has the DNA TGTGCCATCAGTGAGTCCCAACTGGACACTGAAGCTTTCTTT. This translates into CAISESQLDTEAFF.